The table lists the clone carrying this TCR beta chain with many counts. The antigen remains unidentified. Researchers amplified the TCR beta CDR3 regions from RNA transcripts. Researchers ran a first-round RT-PCR on the TCR CDR3 using the HTBI primer set. TCRdb itself ran the multiplex PCR reads through MiXCR, one entry per CDR3 protein. The sample consists of fewer than 300,000 distinct CDR3 sequences, less than 30% of them appearing once. The CDR3 runs 15 residues. The germline V and J ends were trimmed by 0 bases and 2 bases, with 11 bases remaining between them. Germline values: CDR1 SGHRS, CDR2 YFSETQ. Blood was obtained at the first hyperthyroidism diagnosis, which preceded any ophthalmopathy symptoms. These data belong to a study of T cells in Graves' hyperthyroidism and ophthalmopathy. As for the study in general: Peripheral blood specimens were obtained at initial diagnosis, prior to any treatment. General observations from the study: The model foresaw ophthalmopathy a median approximately 6.1 months prior to onset.

The sample was blood. This receptor was identified in a middle-aged man with Graves' hyperthyroidism that later progressed to Graves' ophthalmopathy. This chain links TRBV5-1 with TRBJ2-5; the D gene is possibly TRBD1 (5 bases). The CDR3 DNA reads as TGCGCCAGCAGCTTGGGACAGCAAAGTCAAGAGACCCAGTACTTC. It translates to CASSLGQQSQETQYF.